The TCR beta chain described here comes from a study of T-cell memory formation after mild COVID-19. This clonotype has more than one count but fewer than ten. TCRdb re-called the 5' RACE reads through MiXCR, storing one row per CDR3 protein. Among around 250,000 distinct CDR3 sequences listed, around 17% were seen once. CDR1 and CDR2 (germline): MNHEY, SVGEGT. Trimming shortened V by 2 bases and J by 5 bases, and 14 bases separated the two germline ends. The CDR3 consists of 15 residues. The sample comprised PBMCs or a T cell subset sorted from them (not recorded which). The sequence came from a man younger than 35 who had mild COVID-19 (a few samples of this study predate the infection). Cell type and time point are not known. The chain has TRBV6-2 or TRBV6-3 and TRBJ2-3; D tentatively reads TRBD1 or TRBD2 (5 bases each). The CDR3 coding sequence is TGTGCCAGCAGTTACGTGGGACCCGGGAAAGATACGCAGTATTTT. This codes for CASSYVGPGKDTQYF.